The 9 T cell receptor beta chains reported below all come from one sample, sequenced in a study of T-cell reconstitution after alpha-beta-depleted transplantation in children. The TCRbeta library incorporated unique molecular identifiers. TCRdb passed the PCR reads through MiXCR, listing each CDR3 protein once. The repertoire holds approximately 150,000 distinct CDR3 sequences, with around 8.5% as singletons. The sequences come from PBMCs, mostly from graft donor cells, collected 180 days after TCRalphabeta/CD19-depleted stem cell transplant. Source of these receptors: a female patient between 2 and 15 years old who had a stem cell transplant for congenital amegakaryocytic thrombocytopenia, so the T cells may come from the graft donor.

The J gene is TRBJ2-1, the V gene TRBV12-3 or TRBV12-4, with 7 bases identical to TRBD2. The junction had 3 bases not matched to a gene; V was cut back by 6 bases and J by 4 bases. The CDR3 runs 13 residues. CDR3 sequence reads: CASSHSGYNEQFF. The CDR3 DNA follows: TGTGCCAGCAGCCATAGCGGGTACAATGAGCAGTTCTTC.

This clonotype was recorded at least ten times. CDR3 nucleotides: TGTGCCAGCAGCTTAGGACCGGTCGACGAGCAGTACTTC. This encodes CASSLGPVDEQYF. J is TRBJ2-7 and V is TRBV7-2; unclear D gene. Looked up from germline, CDR1 is SGHTA and CDR2 is FQGNSA. The CDR3 is made up of 13 amino acids. V lost 1 base and J lost 5, with 9 bases in between.

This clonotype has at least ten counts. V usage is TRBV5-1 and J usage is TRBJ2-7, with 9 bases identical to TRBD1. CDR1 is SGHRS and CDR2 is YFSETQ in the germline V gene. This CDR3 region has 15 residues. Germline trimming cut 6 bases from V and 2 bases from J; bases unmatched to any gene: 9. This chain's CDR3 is CASMNGGQGPYEQYF. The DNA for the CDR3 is TGCGCCAGCATGAATGGGGGACAGGGACCCTACGAGCAGTACTTC.

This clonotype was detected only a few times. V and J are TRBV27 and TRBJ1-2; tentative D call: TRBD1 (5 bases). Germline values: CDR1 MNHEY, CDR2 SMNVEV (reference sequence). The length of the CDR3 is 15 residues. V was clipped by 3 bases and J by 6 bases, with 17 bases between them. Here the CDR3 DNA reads TGTGCCAGCAGTTTTTCTTTGACAGACCCCCATGGCTACACCTTC. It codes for CASSFSLTDPHGYTF.

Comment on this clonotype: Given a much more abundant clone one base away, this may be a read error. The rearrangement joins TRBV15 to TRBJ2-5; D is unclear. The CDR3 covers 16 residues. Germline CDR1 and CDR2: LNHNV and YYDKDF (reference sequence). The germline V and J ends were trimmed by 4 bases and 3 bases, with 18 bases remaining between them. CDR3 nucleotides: TGTGCCACCAGCATGTCCCGGCACATCTTCAAAGAGACCCAGTACTTC. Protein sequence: CATSMSRHIFKETQYF.

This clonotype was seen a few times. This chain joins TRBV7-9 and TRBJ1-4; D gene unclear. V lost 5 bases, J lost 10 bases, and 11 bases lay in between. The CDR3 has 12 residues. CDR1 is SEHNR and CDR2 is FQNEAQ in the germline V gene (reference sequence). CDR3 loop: CASSPGMGKLFF. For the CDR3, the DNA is TGTGCCAGCAGCCCTGGGATGGGAAAACTGTTTTTT.

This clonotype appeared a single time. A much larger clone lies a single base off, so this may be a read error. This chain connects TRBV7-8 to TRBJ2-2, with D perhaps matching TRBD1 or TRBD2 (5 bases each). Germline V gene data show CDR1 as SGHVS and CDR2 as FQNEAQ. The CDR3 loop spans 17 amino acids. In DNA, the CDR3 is TGTGCCAGCAGCCGACGTCACCATGGGATGAACACCGGGGACCTGTTTTTT. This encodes CASSRRHHGMNTGDLFF. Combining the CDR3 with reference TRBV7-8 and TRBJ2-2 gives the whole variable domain GAGVSQSPRYKVAKRGQDVALRCDPISGHVSLFWYQQALGQGPEFLTYFQNEAQLDKSGLPSDRFFAERPEGSVSTLKIQRTQQEDSAVYLCASSRRHHGMNTGDLFFGEGSRLTVL.

CDR3 region: CASSSGSHITEAFF. The CDR3, as DNA: TGTGCCAGCAGTTCCGGGTCCCATATAACTGAAGCTTTCTTT. This rearrangement joins TRBV12-3 or TRBV12-4 to TRBJ1-1; D is unresolved. This CDR3 contains 14 residues. Between the trimmed V and J ends, which lost 4 bases and 5 bases, there was a span of 14 bases.

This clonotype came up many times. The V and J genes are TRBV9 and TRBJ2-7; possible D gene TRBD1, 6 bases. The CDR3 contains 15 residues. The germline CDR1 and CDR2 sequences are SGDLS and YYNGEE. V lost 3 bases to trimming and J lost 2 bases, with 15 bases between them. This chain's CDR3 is CASSEGQGSAYEQYF. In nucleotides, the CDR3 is TGTGCCAGCAGCGAGGGCCAGGGGAGCGCCTACGAGCAGTACTTC. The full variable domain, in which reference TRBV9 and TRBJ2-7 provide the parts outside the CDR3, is DSGVTQTPKHLITATGQRVTLRCSPRSGDLSVYWYQQSLDQGLQFLIQYYNGEERAKGNILERFSAQQFPDLHSELNLSSLELGDSALYFCASSEGQGSAYEQYFGPGTRLTVT.